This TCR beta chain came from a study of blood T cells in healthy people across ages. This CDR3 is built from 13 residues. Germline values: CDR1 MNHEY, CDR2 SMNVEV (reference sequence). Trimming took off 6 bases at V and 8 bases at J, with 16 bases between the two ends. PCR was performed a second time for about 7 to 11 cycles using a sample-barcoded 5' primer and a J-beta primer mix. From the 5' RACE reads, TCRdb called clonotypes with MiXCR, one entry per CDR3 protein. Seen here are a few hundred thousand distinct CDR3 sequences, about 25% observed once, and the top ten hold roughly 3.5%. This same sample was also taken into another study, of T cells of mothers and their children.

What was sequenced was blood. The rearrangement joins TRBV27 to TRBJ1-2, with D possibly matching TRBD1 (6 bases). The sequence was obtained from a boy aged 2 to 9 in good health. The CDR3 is CASSHTGMGGYTF. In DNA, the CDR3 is TGTGCCAGCAGCCACACAGGGATGGGGGGCTACACCTTC.